The sample holds a few counts of the clone carrying this TCR beta chain. Its antigen is not identified. The record originates from a study of post-analysis software for immune sequencing data. The TCR beta cDNA libraries carried unique molecular identifiers. Each CDR3 protein is one row after TCRdb ran MiXCR on the PCR reads. The data hold hundreds of thousands of distinct CDR3 sequences, with roughly 58% observed a single time. Study findings and constraints: Normalized Chao1 diversity in multiple sclerosis patients fell significantly below that of controls. TRBV5-6, TRBV5-1 and TRBV20-1 belonged to a set of roughly 5 TRBV segments that were more frequent in patients than controls.

This CDR3 is built from 15 residues. Germline-derived CDR1 and CDR2 are LGHDT and YNNKEL (reference sequence). V lost 4 bases and J lost 0, with 11 bases in between. The V call is TRBV3-1, the J call TRBJ2-3; D is undetermined. This receptor was taken from a girl aged 10 to 17 with multiple sclerosis. The sample consisted of blood. The CDR3 spells CASSPLPTSTDTQYF. CDR3 DNA sequence: TGTGCCAGCAGCCCACTCCCGACTAGCACAGATACGCAGTATTTT.